This TCR beta chain is drawn from a study of T cell responses to AZD1222 COVID-19 vaccine. General study points: CD4 TCRs associated with vaccination spanned spike, dominating at 160-218 and 743-854.

Pooled in the analysis were second doses at about 4 or about 12 weeks. The CDR3 has 15 amino acids. CDR1 is SEHNR, CDR2 FQNEAQ, per germline (reference sequence). Trimming took 3 bases from V and 2 from J; bases not matched to a gene: 2. Notes on this clone: Its specificity is not known.

Sequencing used immunoSEQ multiplex PCR; TCRdb keeps in-frame clones, though not all of them. The sample shows 150,000 or so clones, over 80% of them seen only once. The TCR was taken from an adult who received the AZD1222 COVID-19 vaccine. The material sequenced was peripheral blood, taken 28 days after the second AZD1222 dose. The chain has TRBV7-9 and TRBJ2-1; 9 bases align to TRBD2. The CDR3 loop reads CASSFLAGTYNEQFF. In nucleotides, the CDR3 is TGTGCCAGCAGCTTTCTAGCGGGAACCTACAATGAGCAGTTCTTC. The full variable domain, completed using reference TRBV7-9 and TRBJ2-1, is DTGVSQNPRHKITKRGQNVTFRCDPISEHNRLYWYRQTLGQGPEFLTYFQNEAQLEKSRLLSDRFSAERPKGSFSTLEIQRTEQGDSAMYLCASSFLAGTYNEQFFGPGTRLTVL.